This T cell receptor (beta chain) was identified during a study of blood T cell repertoires in COVID-19. In the study overall: T cells, B-cell-depleted T cells, or PBMCs provided the cDNA or gDNA that served as material.

CDR3 length equals 13 residues. The V gene lost 7 bases and the J gene lost 9 bases, with 16 bases spanning the gap. The V gene's germline CDR1 is ENHRY and CDR2 SYGVKD. In the authors' workflow: The authors estimated nucleated cell counts from reference gene primer amplification. The repertoire was sequenced with immunoSEQ multiplex PCR; TCRdb's copy has only in-frame clones and lacks some. Clone size and V and J calls were adopted from that table, with D and trimming inferred from the DNA. The table has 77,000 or so clones, roughly 84% seen once. V usage is TRBV10-3 and J usage is TRBJ2-4, with TRBD2 as a possible D gene (7 bases). The sample consisted of peripheral blood. This TCR was recovered from a woman aged 60 to 75 with acute or convalescent COVID-19. The DNA of the CDR3 is TGTGCCATCAAGGGAGCAGGGGAGGGCATTCAGTACTTC. Translated: CAIKGAGEGIQYF.